This T cell receptor (beta chain) derives from a study of blood T cell repertoires in COVID-19. As processed by the authors: Amplified reference gene primers provided the basis for estimating nucleated cell counts. Measured with immunoSEQ multiplex PCR; TCRdb has only the in-frame clones, and not every one. The DNA gave D and trimming, while V, J and clone size come from that table. The sample has a few hundred thousand clones; approximately 88% are singletons. Germline CDR1 ENHRY, CDR2 SYGVKD. V shed 4 bases, J shed 2 bases, and the junction held 12 bases outside the gene matches. The CDR3 is made up of 17 amino acids.

The receptor's source is a middle-aged man with acute or convalescent COVID-19. The specimen sequenced was peripheral blood. The chain links TRBV10-3 to TRBJ2-3; 7 positions match TRBD1. DNA for the CDR3: TGTGCCATCAGTGGTACAGGGGCAACATTCCCCACAGATACGCAGTATTTT. As protein: CAISGTGATFPTDTQYF.